This TCR beta chain appears in the sequencing data of a study of blood T cell repertoires in COVID-19. Study as a whole: Sample material is recorded as cDNA or gDNA derived from T cells, B-cell-depleted T cells, or PBMCs.

Under the authors' procedure: Estimated nucleated cell counts came from reference gene primer amplification. Clones were read by immunoSEQ multiplex PCR, and TCRdb kept only the in-frame ones, dropping some. That table furnishes V, J and clone size, whereas the DNA furnished D and trimming. The table shows about 350,000 clones, with about nine tenths occurring only once. This CDR3 has 16 residues. The V end was cut by 5 bases, the J end by 0 bases, with 16 bases between. CDR1 is SEHNR, CDR2 FQNEAQ, per germline (reference sequence). The chain joins TRBV7-9 to TRBJ1-2; tentative D call: TRBD1 (6 bases). What was sequenced was peripheral blood. The receptor's source is a man under 40 with COVID-19, enrolled during active disease. CDR3 DNA: TGTGCCAGCAGCCCCTTAGGGGGACGGTCTAACTATGGCTACACCTTC. It yields the protein CASSPLGGRSNYGYTF.